This T cell receptor (beta chain) was identified in a study of radiation and T cells in renal cell carcinoma. Study background: Nephrectomy followed 15 Gy stereotactic body radiation by 4 weeks. Notes on the study in general: No pretreatment tumor biopsies were available for baseline clonotypes.

The table came from immunoSEQ multiplex PCR; TCRdb's copy has only in-frame clones and leaves some out. This table holds 150,000 or so clones, approximately 90% found once. Notes on this clone: No antigen is known for it.

Regarding time point: baseline pretreatment blood. Treatment of the sample: 15 Gy SBRT to primary tumor, nephrectomy 4 weeks later. Radiation-treated patients gave blood at baseline, week 2 and week 4. The tumor was a clear cell renal cell carcinoma. This specimen was blood, taken from a patient whose treatment included radiotherapy and nephrectomy. This receptor was taken from a woman between 65 and 79 years old with renal cell carcinoma.

This chain's CDR3 is CASSLTGQAKDHNYGYTF. CDR3 coding DNA: TGTGCCAGCAGCTTAACAGGACAGGCAAAGGATCATAACTATGGCTACACCTTC. The V gene is TRBV7-9, the J gene TRBJ1-2; TRBD1 matches 7 bases. V trimming: 2 bases; J trimming: 1 base; junction bases outside the gene matches: 13. The CDR3 loop spans 18 amino acids. Germline CDR1 and CDR2: SEHNR and FQNEAQ (reference sequence). The full variable domain, completed using reference TRBV7-9 and TRBJ1-2, is DTGVSQNPRHKITKRGQNVTFRCDPISEHNRLYWYRQTLGQGPEFLTYFQNEAQLEKSRLLSDRFSAERPKGSFSTLEIQRTEQGDSAMYLCASSLTGQAKDHNYGYTFGSGTRLTVV.